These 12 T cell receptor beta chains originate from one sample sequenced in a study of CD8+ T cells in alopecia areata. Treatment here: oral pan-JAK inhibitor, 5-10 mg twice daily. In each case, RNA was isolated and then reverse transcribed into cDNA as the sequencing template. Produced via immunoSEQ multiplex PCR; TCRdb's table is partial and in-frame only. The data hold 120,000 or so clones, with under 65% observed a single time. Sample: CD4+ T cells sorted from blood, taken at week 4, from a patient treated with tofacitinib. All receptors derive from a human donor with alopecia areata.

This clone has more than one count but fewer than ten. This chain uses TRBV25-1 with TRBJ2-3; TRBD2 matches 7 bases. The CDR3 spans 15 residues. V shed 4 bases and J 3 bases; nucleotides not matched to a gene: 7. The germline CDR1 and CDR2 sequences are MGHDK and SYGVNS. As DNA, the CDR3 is TGTGCCAGCAGTGGGCGGTCTAGCGGTACAGATACGCAGTATTTT. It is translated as CASSGRSSGTDTQYF.

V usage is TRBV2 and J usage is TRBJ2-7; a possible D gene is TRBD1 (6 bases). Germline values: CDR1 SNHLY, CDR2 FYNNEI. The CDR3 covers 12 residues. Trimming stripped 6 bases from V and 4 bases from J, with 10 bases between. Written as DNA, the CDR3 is TGTGCCAGCAGCGTGCAGGGGTACGAGCAGTACTTC. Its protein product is CASSVQGYEQYF.

In DNA form, the CDR3 reads TGTGCCAGCAGTTACAGCCTGGGCGGTAAAAACATTCAGTACTTC. Its protein is CASSYSLGGKNIQYF. The chain has TRBV6-5 and TRBJ2-4; no reliable D call. Looked up from germline, CDR1 is MNHEY and CDR2 is SVGAGI. V lost 2 bases and J lost 4, with 12 bases in between. The CDR3 is 15 amino acids.

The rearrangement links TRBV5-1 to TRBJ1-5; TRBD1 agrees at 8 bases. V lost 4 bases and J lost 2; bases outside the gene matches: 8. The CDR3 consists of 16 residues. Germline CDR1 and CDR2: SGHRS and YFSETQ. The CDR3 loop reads CASSPTGAFGNQPQHF. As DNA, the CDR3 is TGCGCCAGCAGCCCGACAGGGGCGTTTGGCAATCAGCCCCAGCATTTT. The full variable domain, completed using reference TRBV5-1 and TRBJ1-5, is KAGVTQTPRYLIKTRGQQVTLSCSPISGHRSVSWYQQTPGQGLQFLFEYFSETQRNKGNFPGRFSGRQFSNSRSEMNVSTLELGDSALYLCASSPTGAFGNQPQHFGDGTRLSIL.

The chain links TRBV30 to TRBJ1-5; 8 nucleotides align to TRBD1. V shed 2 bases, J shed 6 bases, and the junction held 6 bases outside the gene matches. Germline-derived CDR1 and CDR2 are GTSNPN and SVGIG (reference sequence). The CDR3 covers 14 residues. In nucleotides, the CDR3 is TGTGCCTGGAGTCCGGGACAGGTGGCTCAGCCCCAGCATTTT. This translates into CAWSPGQVAQPQHF. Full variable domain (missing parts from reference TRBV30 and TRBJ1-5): SQTIHQWPATLVQPVGSPLSLECTVEGTSNPNLYWYRQAAGRGLQLLFYSVGIGQISSEVPQNLSASRPQDRQFILSSKKLLLSDSGFYLCAWSPGQVAQPQHFGDGTRLSIL.

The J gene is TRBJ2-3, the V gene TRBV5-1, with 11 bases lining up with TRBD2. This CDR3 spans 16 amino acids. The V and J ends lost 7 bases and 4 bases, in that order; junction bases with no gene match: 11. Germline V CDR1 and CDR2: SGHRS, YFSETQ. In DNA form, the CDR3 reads TGCGCCAGCCTCGATTATAGCGGGGGGGCGGCAGATACGCAGTATTTT. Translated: CASLDYSGGAADTQYF. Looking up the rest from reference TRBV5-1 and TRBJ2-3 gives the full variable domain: KAGVTQTPRYLIKTRGQQVTLSCSPISGHRSVSWYQQTPGQGLQFLFEYFSETQRNKGNFPGRFSGRQFSNSRSEMNVSTLELGDSALYLCASLDYSGGAADTQYFGPGTRLTVL.

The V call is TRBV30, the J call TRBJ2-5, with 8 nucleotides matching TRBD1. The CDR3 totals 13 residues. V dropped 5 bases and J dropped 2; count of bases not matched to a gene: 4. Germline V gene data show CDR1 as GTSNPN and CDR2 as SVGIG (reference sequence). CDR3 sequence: CAWGQGHQETQYF. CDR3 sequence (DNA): TGTGCCTGGGGACAGGGACATCAAGAGACCCAGTACTTC. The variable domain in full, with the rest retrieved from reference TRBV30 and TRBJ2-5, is SQTIHQWPATLVQPVGSPLSLECTVEGTSNPNLYWYRQAAGRGLQLLFYSVGIGQISSEVPQNLSASRPQDRQFILSSKKLLLSDSGFYLCAWGQGHQETQYFGPGTRLLVL.

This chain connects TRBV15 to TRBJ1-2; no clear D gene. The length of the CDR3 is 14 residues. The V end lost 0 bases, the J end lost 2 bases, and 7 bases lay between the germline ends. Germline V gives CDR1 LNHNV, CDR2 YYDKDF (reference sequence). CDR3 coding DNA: TGTGCCACCAGCAGAGATCTAGGGAACTATGGCTACACCTTC. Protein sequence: CATSRDLGNYGYTF.

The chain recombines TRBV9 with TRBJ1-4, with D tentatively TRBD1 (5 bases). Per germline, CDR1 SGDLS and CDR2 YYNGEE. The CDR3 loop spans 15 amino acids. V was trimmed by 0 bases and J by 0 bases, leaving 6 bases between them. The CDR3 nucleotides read TGTGCCAGCAGCGTAGCAGGGACAACTAATGAAAAACTGTTTTTT. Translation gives CASSVAGTTNEKLFF.

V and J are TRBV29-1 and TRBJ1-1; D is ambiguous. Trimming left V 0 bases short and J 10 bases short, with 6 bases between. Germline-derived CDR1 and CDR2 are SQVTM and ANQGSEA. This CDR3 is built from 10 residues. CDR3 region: CSVEDRGAFF. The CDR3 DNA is TGCAGCGTTGAAGATCGAGGAGCTTTCTTT.

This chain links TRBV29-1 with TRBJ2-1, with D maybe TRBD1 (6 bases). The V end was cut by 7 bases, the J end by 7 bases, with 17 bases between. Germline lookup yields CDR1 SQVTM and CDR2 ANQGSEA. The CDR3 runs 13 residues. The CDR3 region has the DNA TGCAGCGCCGCTCGGAACAGGGAGAATGAGCAGTTCTTC. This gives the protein CSAARNRENEQFF.

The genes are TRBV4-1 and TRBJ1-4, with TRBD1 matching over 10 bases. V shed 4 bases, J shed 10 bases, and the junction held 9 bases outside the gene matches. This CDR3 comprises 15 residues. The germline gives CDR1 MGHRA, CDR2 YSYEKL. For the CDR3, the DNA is TGCGCCAGCAGCCCCCGGACAGGGGGAGTGAGAAAACTGTTTTTT. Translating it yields CASSPRTGGVRKLFF.